Sequencing of this TCR beta chain was carried out in a study of Ad26.COV2.S vaccination and SARS-CoV-2 variants. Turning to the study itself: In the study, Ad26.COV2.S was injected intramuscularly once, or twice 56 days apart.

Stated treatment: 15 to 20 received Ad26.COV2.S at low or high dose, single or two shots; several received placebo; per-sample allocation not given. After the first vaccine or placebo injection, samples were drawn on day 63. An adult donor aged 18-55 years was enrolled in Boston. Remarks on this clone: Its antigen remains unknown.

V gave up 6 bases and J gave up 7 bases, with 23 bases separating them. Germline CDR1 is SGHTS and CDR2 is YDEGEE. This CDR3 is built from 17 residues. General observations from the study: Breadth, reportedly substantial, characterized the spike-specific CD8+ and CD4+ T cell responses after vaccination.

The table came from immunoSEQ multiplex PCR; TCRdb's copy has only in-frame clones and leaves some out. The sample holds 450,000 to 550,000 clones, roughly 87% seen once. The sample consisted of peripheral blood, taken in a trial of Ad26.COV2.S vaccine versus placebo. The V and J genes are TRBV5-8 and TRBJ1-6; D is unresolved. The sequence was collected from a person aged 18-65 years who received the Ad26.COV2.S COVID-19 vaccine or a placebo. CDR3 residues: CASTRDGLPRRNSPLHF. CDR3 coding DNA: TGTGCCAGCACCCGTGACGGACTCCCCAGACGGAATTCACCCCTCCACTTT.